Presented here are 5 T cell receptor beta chains from one specimen sequenced in a study of beta chain features in type 1 diabetes (dated by TCRdb to 2017 to 2018). The research as a whole found: A moderate but significant shortening of TCRB CDR3 length was observed in type 1 diabetes patients in all four CD4+ subsets.

These receptors have no known antigen. Libraries were built with the immunoSEQ multiplex PCR assay. The entire amount of isolated RNA was reverse transcribed using the High Capacity cDNA Reverse Transcription Kit, so the sequenced TCRB transcripts were expressed ones. TCRdb provides this immuneACCESS table in a form limited to in-frame rearrangements. Some clones are lacking; in checked studies, under half of them reflect an unresolved V gene, and why the rest are absent is not known. This sample has 300,000 to 400,000 clones in its table, and over 9% of those were observed once. The ten largest clones capture over 0.45% of the sample. The sequenced material came from central memory CD4+ T cells from blood. The receptors shown here come from a man aged 30 to 39 with type 1 diabetes.

This clone has a handful of counts. This chain links TRBV19 with TRBJ1-5; D is perhaps TRBD1 (5 bases). This CDR3 spans 16 amino acids. With 3 bases removed from V and 7 bases from J, the gap between germline ends came to 19 bases. Germline CDR1 and CDR2: LNHDA and SQIVND (reference sequence). The CDR3 DNA reads TGTGCCAGTAGTATCCAGTCCGACAATGGGGGGCAGCCCCAGCATTTT. It translates to CASSIQSDNGGQPQHF.

There are a few counts of this clone. This chain joins TRBV28 and TRBJ2-2; TRBD1 or TRBD2 may be the D gene (5 bases each). Trimming took off 6 bases at V and 3 bases at J, with 14 bases between the two ends. CDR1 and CDR2 (germline): MDHEN, SYDVKM. This CDR3 region has 15 residues. The CDR3 loop is CASRIRGPHTGELFF. DNA for the CDR3: TGTGCCAGCAGGATACGGGGACCCCACACCGGGGAGCTGTTTTTT.

In this sample, this clone turned up a few times. Since a much larger clone is just one base distant, this may be a read error. This chain uses TRBV5-4 with TRBJ2-5, with D unresolved. V was trimmed by 1 base and J by 3 bases, leaving 1 base between them. The V gene's germline CDR1 is SGHNT and CDR2 YYREEE (reference sequence). The CDR3 sequence is 11 residues long. CDR3 loop: CASSLKETQYF. Here the CDR3 DNA reads TGTGCCAGCAGCTTGAAAGAGACCCAGTACTTC. The entire variable domain, with the rest obtained from reference TRBV5-4 and TRBJ2-5, is as follows: ETGVTQSPTHLIKTRGQQVTLRCSSQSGHNTVSWYQQALGQGPQFIFQYYREEENGRGNFPPRFSGLQFPNYSSELNVNALELDDSALYLCASSLKETQYFGPGTRLLVL.

This clone was counted a few times. The chain recombines TRBV30 with TRBJ2-4; D is possibly TRBD2 (6 bases). Germline-derived CDR1 and CDR2 are GTSNPN and SVGIG (reference sequence). This CDR3 has 14 amino acids. Between the trimmed V and J ends, which lost 4 bases and 0 bases, there was a span of 10 bases. CDR3 region: CAWMEGRAKNIQYF. The CDR3 coding sequence is TGTGCCTGGATGGAGGGGCGAGCCAAAAACATTCAGTACTTC. Full variable domain (rest looked up from reference TRBV30 and TRBJ2-4): SQTIHQWPATLVQPVGSPLSLECTVEGTSNPNLYWYRQAAGRGLQLLFYSVGIGQISSEVPQNLSASRPQDRQFILSSKKLLLSDSGFYLCAWMEGRAKNIQYFGAGTRLSVL.

There are a few counts of this clone. DNA of the CDR3: TGTGCCAGCAGAGTAGGGGGCTTCGAAGATACGCAGTATTTT. This encodes CASRVGGFEDTQYF. The chain uses TRBV28 and TRBJ2-3; 7 positions match TRBD1. This CDR3 has 14 amino acids. The germline V gene encodes CDR1 MDHEN and CDR2 SYDVKM. Trimming took 6 bases from V and 5 from J; bases not matched to a gene: 8.